A selection of T cell receptor beta chains follows, all from one sample in a study of Graves' ophthalmopathy and Graves' hyperthyroidism. TCRdb analysed the multiplex PCR reads with MiXCR anew, one entry per CDR3 protein. Among 650,000 to 900,000 distinct CDR3 sequences listed, 40% were seen once. The sequencing input was peripheral blood. These TCRs come from an adult man with Graves' ophthalmopathy. The CDR3 runs from the conserved cysteine through the conserved F or W. The listing skips clone size in some rows; elsewhere it reads once, few, many or a size class.

clone_size: -
v_call: TRBV7-9
cdr3_length: 16
j_call: TRBJ2-2
cdr3_aa: CASSLDGGANTGELFF

clone_size: many
v_call: TRBV7-9
cdr3_length: 13
j_call: TRBJ1-2
cdr3_aa: CASSLDLGDGYTF

clone_size: -
v_call: TRBV7-3
cdr3_length: 20
j_call: TRBJ2-7
cdr3_aa: CASSPWLAGGPSLGRYEQYF

clone_size: -
v_call: TRBV10-3
cdr3_length: 16
j_call: TRBJ1-6
cdr3_aa: CASSYNNRARGSPLHF

clone_size: many
v_call: TRBV7-2
cdr3_length: 16
j_call: TRBJ2-7
cdr3_aa: CASSLRTSGSFYEQYF

clone_size: many
v_call: TRBV12-3/TRBV12-4
cdr3_length: 13
j_call: TRBJ1-2
cdr3_aa: CASSLQGTNGYTF

clone_size: -
v_call: TRBV7-9
cdr3_length: 12
j_call: TRBJ1-1
cdr3_aa: CASSTKYTEAFF

clone_size: -
v_call: TRBV7-2
cdr3_length: 13
j_call: TRBJ2-2
cdr3_aa: CASSPVGSGELFF

clone_size: -
v_call: TRBV20-1
cdr3_length: 17
j_call: TRBJ2-5
cdr3_aa: CSAESSGGDRGWETQYF

clone_size: once
v_call: TRBV6-2/TRBV6-3
cdr3_length: 15
j_call: TRBJ1-5
cdr3_aa: CASSLRTVSNQPQHF

clone_size: many
v_call: TRBV29-1
cdr3_length: 19
j_call: TRBJ2-6
cdr3_aa: CSVEEGRIDQLSGANVLTF

clone_size: -
v_call: TRBV10-3
cdr3_length: 14
j_call: TRBJ2-2
cdr3_aa: CASRIAGVAGELFF

clone_size: -
v_call: TRBV25-1
cdr3_length: 15
j_call: TRBJ1-5
cdr3_aa: CAQGRTPNSNQPQHF

clone_size: many
v_call: TRBV12-3/TRBV12-4
cdr3_length: 15
j_call: TRBJ2-7
cdr3_aa: CASSPGASGSYEQYF

clone_size: few
v_call: TRBV20-1
cdr3_length: 14
j_call: TRBJ2-5
cdr3_aa: CSARGDRGRETQYF

clone_size: once
v_call: TRBV15
cdr3_length: 14
j_call: TRBJ1-2
cdr3_aa: CASADRVSNYGYTF

clone_size: few
v_call: TRBV10-3
cdr3_length: 15
j_call: TRBJ2-7
cdr3_aa: CAISDALAGTYEQYF

clone_size: few
v_call: TRBV5-8
cdr3_length: 14
j_call: TRBJ1-1
cdr3_aa: CASSLDRGPTEAFF

clone_size: -
v_call: TRBV10-3
cdr3_length: 14
j_call: TRBJ1-2
cdr3_aa: CAIRSDRGLGGYTF

clone_size: few
v_call: TRBV20-1
cdr3_length: 13
j_call: TRBJ1-2
cdr3_aa: CSARHGGDYGYTF

clone_size: -
v_call: TRBV20-1
cdr3_length: 15
j_call: TRBJ2-7
cdr3_aa: CSATPGQLSSYEQYF

clone_size: -
v_call: TRBV12-3/TRBV12-4
cdr3_length: 15
j_call: TRBJ2-5
cdr3_aa: CASSQLRGPRETQYF

clone_size: -
v_call: TRBV30
cdr3_length: 14
j_call: TRBJ2-6
cdr3_aa: CAWSFGSGANVLTF

clone_size: many
v_call: TRBV6-6
cdr3_length: 15
j_call: TRBJ1-2
cdr3_aa: CASSYGWTDRDGYTF

clone_size: -
v_call: TRBV11-1
cdr3_length: 14
j_call: TRBJ2-7
cdr3_aa: CATFDRALSYEQYF

clone_size: few
v_call: TRBV24-1
cdr3_length: 15
j_call: TRBJ1-5
cdr3_aa: CATSDGDRGTQPQHF

clone_size: -
v_call: TRBV7-9
cdr3_length: 13
j_call: TRBJ2-7
cdr3_aa: CASSQGRPGEQYF

clone_size: many
v_call: TRBV15
cdr3_length: 13
j_call: TRBJ1-2
cdr3_aa: CATSRTLGNGYTF

clone_size: many
v_call: TRBV24-1
cdr3_length: 15
j_call: TRBJ1-5
cdr3_aa: CASSGRGTGLQPQHF

clone_size: -
v_call: TRBV15
cdr3_length: 18
j_call: TRBJ1-1
cdr3_aa: CATSIRGGEGYANTEAFF

clone_size: many
v_call: TRBV10-3
cdr3_length: 14
j_call: TRBJ1-1
cdr3_aa: CAISDVKGHTEAFF

clone_size: many
v_call: TRBV7-9
cdr3_length: 15
j_call: TRBJ1-5
cdr3_aa: CASSLEGISNQPQHF

clone_size: once
v_call: TRBV2
cdr3_length: 18
j_call: TRBJ2-7
cdr3_aa: CASSDSIHRGREPYGQYF

clone_size: few
v_call: TRBV2
cdr3_length: 15
j_call: TRBJ2-7
cdr3_aa: CASSEVGGPRYEQYF

clone_size: -
v_call: TRBV25-1
cdr3_length: 13
j_call: TRBJ1-1
cdr3_aa: CASSELMNIEAYF

clone_size: many
v_call: TRBV12-3/TRBV12-4
cdr3_length: 15
j_call: TRBJ1-6
cdr3_aa: CASSATPRYNSPLHF

clone_size: many
v_call: TRBV10-1
cdr3_length: 14
j_call: TRBJ1-4
cdr3_aa: CASSESLGNEKLFF

clone_size: -
v_call: TRBV29-1
cdr3_length: 14
j_call: TRBJ1-1
cdr3_aa: CSVREDMKNTEAFF

clone_size: -
v_call: TRBV6-6
cdr3_length: 13
j_call: TRBJ2-5
cdr3_aa: CATWTGGLETQYF

clone_size: -
v_call: TRBV25-1
cdr3_length: 15
j_call: TRBJ1-6
cdr3_aa: CASSPRQGVGSPLHF